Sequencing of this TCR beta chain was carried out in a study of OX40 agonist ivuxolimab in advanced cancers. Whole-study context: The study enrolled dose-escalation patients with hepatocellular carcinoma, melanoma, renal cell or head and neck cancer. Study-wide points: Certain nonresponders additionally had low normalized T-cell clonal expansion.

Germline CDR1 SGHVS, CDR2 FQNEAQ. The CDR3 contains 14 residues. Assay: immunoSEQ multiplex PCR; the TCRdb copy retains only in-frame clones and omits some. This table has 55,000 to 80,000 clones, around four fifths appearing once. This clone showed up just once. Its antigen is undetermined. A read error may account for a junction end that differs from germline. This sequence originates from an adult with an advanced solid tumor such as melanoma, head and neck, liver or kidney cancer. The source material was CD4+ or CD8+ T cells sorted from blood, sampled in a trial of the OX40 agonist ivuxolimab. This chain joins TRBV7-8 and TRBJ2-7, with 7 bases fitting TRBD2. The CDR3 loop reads CASTQSGTSSEQYF. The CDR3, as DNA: TGTGCCAGCACCCAGAGCGGGACCTCCTCCGAGCAGTACTTC. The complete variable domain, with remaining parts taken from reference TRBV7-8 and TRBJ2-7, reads GAGVSQSPRYKVAKRGQDVALRCDPISGHVSLFWYQQALGQGPEFLTYFQNEAQLDKSGLPSDRFFAERPEGSVSTLKIQRTQQEDSAVYLCASTQSGTSSEQYFGPGTRLTVT.